A single sample gave rise to the 19 T cell receptor beta chains below, sequenced in a study of CD4 T cells in relation to SARS-CoV-2 and coronaviruses. Method: immunoSEQ multiplex PCR; TCRdb's copy keeps in-frame clones and lacks some. The sample holds 40,000 or so clones, 70% to 90% seen once. Sequences were obtained from memory CD4+ T cells from PBMCs. The receptors shown here come from an adult with COVID-19.

The chain employs TRBV18 and TRBJ1-2; tentative D call: TRBD1 (5 bases). This CDR3 is built from 14 residues. Germline assignment: CDR1 KGHSH and CDR2 LQKENI. Between the trimmed V and J ends, which lost 2 bases and 4 bases, there was a span of 11 bases. The CDR3 coding sequence is TGTGCCAGCTCACCAAGAGGGGCAACCTATGGCTACACCTTC. Encoded protein: CASSPRGATYGYTF.

This chain joins TRBV7-2 and TRBJ2-7, with D tentatively TRBD2 (5 bases). Trimming took 5 bases from V and 4 from J, leaving 12 bases between them. The CDR3 runs to 13 residues. Germline loops: CDR1 SGHTA, CDR2 FQGNSA. CDR3 nucleotide sequence: TGTGCCAGCAGCCCCGGAGGAGAATACGAGCAGTACTTC. Amino acid sequence: CASSPGGEYEQYF.

The chain carries TRBV2 and TRBJ1-1; D might be TRBD1 (6 bases). Trimming took off 7 bases at V and 2 bases at J, with 14 bases between the two ends. Germline CDR1 reads SNHLY; CDR2 reads FYNNEI. The CDR3 loop spans 14 amino acids. CDR3 sequence (DNA): TGTGCCAGCAAATCCAGGGGTGGAAACACTGAAGCTTTCTTT. This gives the protein CASKSRGGNTEAFF.

This clone was recorded a few times. V is TRBV10-3 and J is TRBJ2-6; D gene unclear. The germline gives CDR1 ENHRY, CDR2 SYGVKD. The CDR3 is made up of 15 amino acids. The ends were cut back, 3 bases at V and 1 base at J, with 7 bases in the middle. The CDR3 DNA sequence: TGTGCCATCAGTGAAAGGGCGTCTGGGGCCAACGTCCTGACTTTC. Translated, it gives CAISERASGANVLTF.

V and J are TRBV5-1 and TRBJ2-5; possible D gene TRBD2, 7 bases. Trimming pared 5 bases from V and 5 bases from J, leaving 16 bases between. This CDR3 has 14 residues. Germline CDR1 reads SGHRS; CDR2 reads YFSETQ. In DNA, the CDR3 is TGCGCCAGCAGACCCCCGGGGGGCGGGGAGACCCAGTACTTC. Its translation: CASRPPGGGETQYF.

This chain uses TRBV28 with TRBJ1-1; possibly TRBD1 for D (6 bases). Deletions cut 7 bases from V and 8 bases from J, with 11 bases between. Germline V CDR1 and CDR2: MDHEN, SYDVKM. The CDR3 spans 11 residues. CDR3: CASTHGTEAFF. The CDR3 coding sequence is TGTGCCAGCACTCACGGGACAGAAGCTTTCTTT.

The CDR3 is CASSYSPGGVNTGELFF. In DNA, the CDR3 is TGTGCCAGCAGTTACTCTCCCGGTGGGGTAAACACCGGGGAGCTGTTTTTT. V gene TRBV6-2 or TRBV6-3 combines with J gene TRBJ2-2; D is unresolved. The V end was cut by 0 bases, the J end by 2 bases, with 13 bases between. The CDR3 is 17 residues long. In germline, CDR1 is MNHEY, CDR2 SVGEGT.

The rearrangement joins TRBV5-1 to TRBJ1-2; 11 bases are shared with TRBD1. From germline, CDR1 is SGHRS and CDR2 YFSETQ. V was clipped by 4 bases and J by 6 bases; unmatched bases: 14. This CDR3 is built from 17 residues. In DNA form, the CDR3 reads TGCGCCAGCAGCAGCCGCCCCCCGGGACAGGGGGAGGATGGCTACACCTTC. Its translation is CASSSRPPGQGEDGYTF.

The V gene is TRBV4-3, the J gene TRBJ2-7; 13 bases map to TRBD2. Germline loops: CDR1 LGHNA, CDR2 YSLEER. The CDR3 length is 16 residues. Germline trimming cut 4 bases from V and 5 bases from J; bases unmatched to any gene: 8. CDR3 nucleotides: TGCGCCAGCAGCCCCGCGATACTAGCGGGAGGGGACGAGCAGTACTTC. The encoded protein is CASSPAILAGGDEQYF.

By proportion, this clone is medium-sized. V usage is TRBV11-1 and J usage is TRBJ2-7, with 8 bases aligning to TRBD1. Looked up from germline, CDR1 is SGHAT and CDR2 is FQDESV (reference sequence). Germline trimming cut 5 bases from V and 7 bases from J; bases unmatched to any gene: 4. The CDR3 covers 12 residues. This chain's CDR3 is CASSGQGREQYF. The CDR3 nucleotides are TGTGCCAGCAGCGGACAGGGACGAGAGCAGTACTTC.

The V gene is TRBV5-1, the J gene TRBJ2-7, with 11 nucleotides matching TRBD2. Germline V gene lookup returns CDR1 SGHRS and CDR2 YFSETQ. V lost 6 bases to trimming and J lost 0 bases; unmatched junction nucleotides: 2. The CDR3 totals 14 residues. The CDR3 spells CASKLAGASYEQYF. CDR3 bases: TGCGCCAGCAAACTAGCGGGAGCCTCCTACGAGCAGTACTTC.

The chain employs TRBV7-2 and TRBJ2-1; 12 bases match TRBD2. There are 17 residues in the CDR3. J lost 6 bases, V lost 3 bases, and 9 bases had no gene match. Germline CDR1 and CDR2: SGHTA and FQGNSA. CDR3 sequence: CASSLTRTSGKFNEQFF. As DNA, the CDR3 is TGTGCCAGCAGCTTGACAAGGACTAGCGGGAAGTTCAATGAGCAGTTCTTC.

The rearrangement links TRBV28 to TRBJ2-1; 14 bases are shared with TRBD2. The CDR3 extends over 18 amino acids. The V gene end was trimmed by 6 bases and the J gene end by 10 bases; junction bases not matched to a gene: 17. CDR1 MDHEN and CDR2 SYDVKM come from the germline V gene. CDR3 in DNA: TGTGCCAGCAGAAGAACCGGGACTAGCGGGAGTGGGTCTGGGGAGCAGTTCTTC. This encodes CASRRTGTSGSGSGEQFF.

The chain is built from TRBV5-8 and TRBJ1-4; 7 nucleotides align to TRBD1. CDR3 length: 15 residues. With 4 bases clipped from V and 10 bases from J, the junction kept 13 bases outside the gene matches. Germline V gives CDR1 SGHTS, CDR2 YDEGEE. CDR3 DNA: TGTGCCAGCAGCCAGGGGACAGTTGGGGTAGGAAAACTGTTTTTT. It translates to CASSQGTVGVGKLFF.

V and J are TRBV6-5 and TRBJ1-6; 8 nucleotides line up with TRBD1. V lost 7 bases to trimming and J lost 6 bases; unmatched junction nucleotides: 5. The CDR3 extends over 14 amino acids. The germline V gene has CDR1 MNHEY and CDR2 SVGAGI. The CDR3 coding sequence is TGTGCCAGCATGCAGGGGGCCCTTAATTCACCCCTCCACTTT. Translated: CASMQGALNSPLHF.

The chain is built from TRBV5-5 and TRBJ1-5, with TRBD1 identical over 8 bases. The V gene's germline CDR1 is SGHKS and CDR2 YYEKEE (reference sequence). The CDR3 extends over 15 amino acids. With 4 bases clipped from V and 3 bases from J, the junction kept 6 bases outside the gene matches. CDR3 sequence: CASSADRGFNQPQHF. CDR3 bases: TGTGCCAGCAGCGCCGACAGGGGTTTCAATCAGCCCCAGCATTTT.

The rearrangement uses TRBV11-2 and TRBJ2-7; 8 bases align to TRBD2. V was pared by 6 bases and J by 3 bases, with 7 bases of the junction left unmatched. CDR3 length: 14 amino acids. Germline-derived CDR1 and CDR2 are SGHAT and FQNNGV. The CDR3 coding sequence is TGTGCCAGCAGAGAACCGGGACTAGTCTACGAGCAGTACTTC. It specifies CASREPGLVYEQYF.

The chain recombines TRBV6-2 or TRBV6-3 with TRBJ2-5, with 9 positions matching TRBD2. The CDR3 length is 16 residues. V gave up 6 bases and J gave up 3 bases; unmatched junction bases: 11. CDR1 is MNHEY, CDR2 SVGEGT, per germline. Here the CDR3 reads CASSSGLLAGKETQYF. The CDR3 DNA follows: TGTGCCAGCAGCTCCGGTCTCCTAGCGGGGAAAGAGACCCAGTACTTC.

The CDR3 loop is CATSKQGGDEQYF. Here the CDR3 DNA reads TGTGCCACCAGCAAACAGGGGGGAGACGAGCAGTACTTC. The V and J genes are TRBV15 and TRBJ2-7, with TRBD1 matching over 8 bases. Germline CDR1 and CDR2: LNHNV and YYDKDF (reference sequence). CDR3 length: 13 amino acids. The trim removed 4 bases at V and 5 bases at J, leaving 4 bases unmatched. The variable domain in full, with the rest retrieved from reference TRBV15 and TRBJ2-7, is DAMVIQNPRYQVTQFGKPVTLSCSQTLNHNVMYWYQQKSSQAPKLLFHYYDKDFNNEADTPDNFQSRRPNTSFCFLDIRSPGLGDTAMYLCATSKQGGDEQYFGPGTRLTVT.